The rows below give T cell receptor beta chains drawn from one sample of a study of T cell repertoires in cytomegalovirus infection. MiXCR, applied by TCRdb to the reads, yields one record per CDR3 protein. The sample holds about 490,000 distinct CDR3 sequences, 10% to 12% seen once. The sample was PBMCs. The receptors originated from a human donor in good health (CMV status not recorded). Some clones in this sample may be carry-over from other donors' samples. CDR3s leave out the opening cysteine and the closing phenylalanine or tryptophan.

j_gene,v_gene,CDR3aa
TRBJ1-1,TRBV19,ASSSRTGGFNTEAF
TRBJ2-7,TRBV6-2/TRBV6-3,ASSTLARRPYEQY
TRBJ1-1,TRBV20-1,SASTDSYTEAS
TRBJ2-7,TRBV7-2,ASSPTGTGMSYEQY
TRBJ1-1,TRBV15,ATSISEGNTEAF
TRBJ2-2,TRBV2,ASSGEYGTPRAGELF
TRBJ2-3,TRBV25-1,ASSARRSTDTQY
TRBJ1-5,TRBV27,ASSLVASQPQH
TRBJ1-4,TRBV20-1,SASSNEKLF
TRBJ2-1,TRBV20-1,SAPRWGYSEYNEQF
TRBJ2-7,TRBV7-2,ASSSLMARGEQY
TRBJ1-2,TRBV14,ASSPSLDNINYGYT
TRBJ1-2,TRBV12-5,ASGEERYVNYGYT
TRBJ2-5,TRBV25-1,ASSELKAGGETQY
TRBJ1-4,TRBV2,ASSESGQGSRGEKLF
TRBJ2-5,TRBV19,ASAQKETQY
TRBJ1-1,TRBV14,ASRLQGAPNTEAF
TRBJ2-1,TRBV10-3,AIRQGGASYNEQF
TRBJ2-5,TRBV5-6,ASSLPHRQFLQETQY
TRBJ2-7,TRBV11-2,ASSWGQGNREQY
TRBJ2-2,TRBV12-5,ASGTNTGELF
TRBJ1-1,TRBV6-5,ASRRVVNTEAF
TRBJ1-5,TRBV27,ASSLSWGPDQPQH
TRBJ2-2,TRBV27,ASSLRLAGQTGELF
TRBJ2-7,TRBV10-3,ATRSTPEQY
TRBJ2-1,TRBV7-6,ASSLASRYNEQF
TRBJ2-1,TRBV7-2,ASSFTSGNEQF
TRBJ2-7,TRBV4-2,ASSPGTSGNYEQY
TRBJ1-6,TRBV27,ASSTLTGWNNSPLH
TRBJ1-4,TRBV9,ASSGGGGSREKLF
TRBJ2-6,TRBV19,ASSPPTFSGANVLT
TRBJ2-7,TRBV6-1,ASMRSGGDEQY
TRBJ1-2,TRBV7-8,ASSLERTAYGYT
TRBJ2-3,TRBV5-1,ASSLAKVTDTQY
TRBJ1-2,TRBV10-3,VLWARDYGYT
TRBJ1-1,TRBV4-1,ASSQIRDNTEAF
TRBJ2-1,TRBV5-6,ASSLGQGVYSYNEQF
TRBJ2-7,TRBV20-1,SVFRLAYYEQY
TRBJ2-1,TRBV9,ASSAEQGSNNEQF
TRBJ2-3,TRBV20-1,SASRDTEAADTQY
TRBJ1-2,TRBV7-9,ASSLGGQGRSRGYT
TRBJ2-2,TRBV20-1,SARDPSGGARELF
TRBJ1-3,TRBV29-1,SAGDSGNTIY
TRBJ1-3,TRBV20-1,SARMTSGNTIY
TRBJ2-7,TRBV19,ARGMGQGNEQY
TRBJ1-4,TRBV19,ASSIREKLF
TRBJ1-5,TRBV19,ASSRLIQGYSQPQH
TRBJ1-1,TRBV6-1,ASSSLGGTEAF